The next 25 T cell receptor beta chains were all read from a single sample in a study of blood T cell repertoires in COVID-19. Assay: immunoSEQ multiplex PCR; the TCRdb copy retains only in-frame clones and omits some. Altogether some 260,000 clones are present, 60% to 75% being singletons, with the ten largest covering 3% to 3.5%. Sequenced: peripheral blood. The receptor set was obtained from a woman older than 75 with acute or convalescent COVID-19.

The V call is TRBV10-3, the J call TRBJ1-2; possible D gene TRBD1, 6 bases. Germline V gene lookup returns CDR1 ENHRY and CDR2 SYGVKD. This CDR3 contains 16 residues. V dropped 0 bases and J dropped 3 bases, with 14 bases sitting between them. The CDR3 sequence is CAISESRSRTDYGYTF. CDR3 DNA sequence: TGTGCCATCAGTGAGTCGAGGTCCAGGACAGACTATGGCTACACCTTC.

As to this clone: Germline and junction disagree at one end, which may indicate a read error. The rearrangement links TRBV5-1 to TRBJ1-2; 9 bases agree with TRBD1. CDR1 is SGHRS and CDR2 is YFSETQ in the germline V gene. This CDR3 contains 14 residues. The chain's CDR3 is CASNLKQGAVGYTF. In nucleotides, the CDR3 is TGCGCCAGCAACTTGAAACAGGGGGCTGTGGGCTACACCTTC.

CDR3 bases: TGTGCCAGCAGCAGCGGCGGGGTCATAGCAGATACGCAGTATTTT. It translates to CASSSGGVIADTQYF. The chain recombines TRBV5-4 with TRBJ2-3; perhaps TRBD2 as D (6 bases). CDR1 is SGHNT and CDR2 is YYREEE in the germline V gene (reference sequence). The CDR3 spans 15 residues. Trimming stripped 4 bases from V and 4 bases from J, with 16 bases between.

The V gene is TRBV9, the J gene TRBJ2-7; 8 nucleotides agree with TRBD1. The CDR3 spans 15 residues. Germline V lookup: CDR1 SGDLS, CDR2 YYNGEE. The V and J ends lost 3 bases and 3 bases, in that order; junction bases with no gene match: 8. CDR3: CASSAGTGGVYEQYF. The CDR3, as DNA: TGTGCCAGCAGCGCAGGGACAGGTGGAGTCTACGAGCAGTACTTC.

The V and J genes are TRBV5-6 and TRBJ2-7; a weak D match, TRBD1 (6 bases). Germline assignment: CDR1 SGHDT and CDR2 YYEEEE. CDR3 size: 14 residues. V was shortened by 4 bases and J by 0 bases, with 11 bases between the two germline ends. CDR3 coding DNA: TGTGCCAGCAGCAAGGTAGGGGGCTCCTACGAGCAGTACTTC. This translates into CASSKVGGSYEQYF.

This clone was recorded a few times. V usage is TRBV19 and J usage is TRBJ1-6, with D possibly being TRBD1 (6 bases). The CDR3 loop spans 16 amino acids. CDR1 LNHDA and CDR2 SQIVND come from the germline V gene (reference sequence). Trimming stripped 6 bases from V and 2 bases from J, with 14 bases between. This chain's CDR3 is CASSRTGNTYNSPLHF. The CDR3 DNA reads TGTGCCAGTAGCCGTACAGGGAACACCTATAATTCACCCCTCCACTTT.

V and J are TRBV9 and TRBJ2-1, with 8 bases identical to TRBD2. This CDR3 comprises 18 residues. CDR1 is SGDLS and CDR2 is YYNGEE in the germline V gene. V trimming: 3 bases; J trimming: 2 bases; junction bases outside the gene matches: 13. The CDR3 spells CASSASGTRSFTYNEQFF. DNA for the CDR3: TGTGCCAGCAGCGCTTCCGGGACTAGAAGTTTCACCTACAATGAGCAGTTCTTC. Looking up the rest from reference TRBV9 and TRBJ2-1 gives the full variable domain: DSGVTQTPKHLITATGQRVTLRCSPRSGDLSVYWYQQSLDQGLQFLIQYYNGEERAKGNILERFSAQQFPDLHSELNLSSLELGDSALYFCASSASGTRSFTYNEQFFGPGTRLTVL.

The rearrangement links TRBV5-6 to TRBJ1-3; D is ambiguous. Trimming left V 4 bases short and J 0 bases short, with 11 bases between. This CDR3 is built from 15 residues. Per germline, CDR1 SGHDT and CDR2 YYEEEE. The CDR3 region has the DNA TGTGCCAGCAGCGTGTTAACTAGCTCTGGAAACACCATATATTTT. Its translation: CASSVLTSSGNTIYF.

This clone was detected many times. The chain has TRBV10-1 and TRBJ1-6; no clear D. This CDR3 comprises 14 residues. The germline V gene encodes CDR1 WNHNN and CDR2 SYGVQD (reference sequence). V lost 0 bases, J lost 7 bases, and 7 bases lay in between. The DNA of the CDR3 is TGCGCCAGCAGTGAGTCGGGCCGGAATTCACCCCTCCACTTT. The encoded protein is CASSESGRNSPLHF.

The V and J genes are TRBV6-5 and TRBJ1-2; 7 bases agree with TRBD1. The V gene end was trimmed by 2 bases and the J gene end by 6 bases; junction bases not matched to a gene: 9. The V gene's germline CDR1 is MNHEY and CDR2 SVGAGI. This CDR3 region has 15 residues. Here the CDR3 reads CASSYRGQNTNGYTF. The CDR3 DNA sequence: TGTGCCAGCAGTTACAGGGGGCAAAACACGAATGGCTACACCTTC.

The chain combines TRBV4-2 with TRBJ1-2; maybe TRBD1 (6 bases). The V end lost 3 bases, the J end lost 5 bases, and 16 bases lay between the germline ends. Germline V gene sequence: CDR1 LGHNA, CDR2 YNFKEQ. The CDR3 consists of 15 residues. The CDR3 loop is CASSQASGTTYGYTF. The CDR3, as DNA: TGTGCCAGCAGCCAGGCCTCCGGGACAACTTATGGCTACACCTTC.

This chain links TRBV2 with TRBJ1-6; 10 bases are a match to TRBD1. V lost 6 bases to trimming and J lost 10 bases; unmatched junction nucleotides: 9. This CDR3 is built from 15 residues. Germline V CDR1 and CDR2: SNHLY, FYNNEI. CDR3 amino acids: CASSEGQGQRSPLHF. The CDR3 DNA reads TGTGCCAGCAGCGAGGGACAGGGGCAGCGATCACCCCTCCACTTT.

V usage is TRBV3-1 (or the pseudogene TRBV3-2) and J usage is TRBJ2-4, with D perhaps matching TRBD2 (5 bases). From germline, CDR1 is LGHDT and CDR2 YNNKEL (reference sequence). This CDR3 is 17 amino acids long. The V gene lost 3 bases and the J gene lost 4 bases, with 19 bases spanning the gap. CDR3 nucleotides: TGTGCCAGCAGCCACCCAGGTTCAGCGACTACAAAAAACATTCAGTACTTC. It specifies CASSHPGSATTKNIQYF.

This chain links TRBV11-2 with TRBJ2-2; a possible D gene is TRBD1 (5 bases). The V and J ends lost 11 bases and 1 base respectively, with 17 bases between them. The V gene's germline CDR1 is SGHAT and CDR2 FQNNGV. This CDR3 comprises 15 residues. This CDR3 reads CASQLQGLNTGELFF. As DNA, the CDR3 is TGTGCCTCCCAGCTTCAGGGCTTGAACACCGGGGAGCTGTTTTTT. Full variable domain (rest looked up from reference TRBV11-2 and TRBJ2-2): EAGVAQSPRYKIIEKRQSVAFWCNPISGHATLYWYQQILGQGPKLLIQFQNNGVVDDSQLPKDRFSAERLKGVDSTLKIQPAKLEDSAVYLCASQLQGLNTGELFFGEGSRLTVL.

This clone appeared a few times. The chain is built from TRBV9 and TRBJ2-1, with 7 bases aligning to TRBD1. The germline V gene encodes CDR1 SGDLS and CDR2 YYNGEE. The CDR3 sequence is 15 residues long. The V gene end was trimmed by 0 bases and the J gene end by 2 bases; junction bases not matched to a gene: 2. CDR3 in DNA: TGTGCCAGCAGCGTAGGGGACAGAACCTACAATGAGCAGTTCTTC. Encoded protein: CASSVGDRTYNEQFF. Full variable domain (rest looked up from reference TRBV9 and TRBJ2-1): DSGVTQTPKHLITATGQRVTLRCSPRSGDLSVYWYQQSLDQGLQFLIQYYNGEERAKGNILERFSAQQFPDLHSELNLSSLELGDSALYFCASSVGDRTYNEQFFGPGTRLTVL.

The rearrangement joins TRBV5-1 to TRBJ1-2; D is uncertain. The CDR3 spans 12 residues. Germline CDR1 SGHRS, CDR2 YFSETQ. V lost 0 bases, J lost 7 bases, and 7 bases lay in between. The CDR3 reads CASSLAGTGYTF. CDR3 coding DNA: TGCGCCAGCAGCTTGGCAGGAACTGGCTACACCTTC.

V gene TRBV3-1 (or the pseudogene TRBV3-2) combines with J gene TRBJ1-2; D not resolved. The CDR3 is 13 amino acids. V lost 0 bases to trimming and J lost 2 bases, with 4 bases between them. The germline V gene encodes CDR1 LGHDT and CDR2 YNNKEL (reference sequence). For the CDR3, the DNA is TGTGCCAGCAGCCAAGATCTCAACTATGGCTACACCTTC. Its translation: CASSQDLNYGYTF.

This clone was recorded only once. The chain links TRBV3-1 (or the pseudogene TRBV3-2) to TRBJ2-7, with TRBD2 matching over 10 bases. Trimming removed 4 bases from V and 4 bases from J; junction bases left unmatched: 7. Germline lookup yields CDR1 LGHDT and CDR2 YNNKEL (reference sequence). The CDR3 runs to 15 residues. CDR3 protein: CASSPRVAGGYEQYF. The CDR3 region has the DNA TGTGCCAGCAGCCCCAGGGTAGCGGGAGGTTACGAGCAGTACTTC.

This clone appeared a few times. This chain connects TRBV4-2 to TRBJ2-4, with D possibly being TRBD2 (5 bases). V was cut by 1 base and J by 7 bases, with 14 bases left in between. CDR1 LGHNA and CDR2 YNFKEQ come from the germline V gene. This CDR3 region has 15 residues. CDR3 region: CASSQGERGGNIQYF. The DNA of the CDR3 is TGTGCCAGCAGCCAAGGGGAGAGAGGTGGCAACATTCAGTACTTC.

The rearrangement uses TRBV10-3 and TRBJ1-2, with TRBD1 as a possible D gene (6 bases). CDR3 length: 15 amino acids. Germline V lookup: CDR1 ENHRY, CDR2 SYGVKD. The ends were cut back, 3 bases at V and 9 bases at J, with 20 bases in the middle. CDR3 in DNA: TGTGCCATCAGTGACGAAGGGGGTGGGGCTAGGAGCTACACCTTC. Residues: CAISDEGGGARSYTF.

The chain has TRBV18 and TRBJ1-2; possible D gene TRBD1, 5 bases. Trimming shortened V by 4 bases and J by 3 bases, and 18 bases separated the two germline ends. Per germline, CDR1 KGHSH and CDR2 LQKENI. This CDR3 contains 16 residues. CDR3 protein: CASSHARGRSDYGYTF. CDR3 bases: TGTGCCAGCTCACACGCTAGGGGCCGCTCTGACTATGGCTACACCTTC.

The CDR3 region has the DNA TGTGCCAGCACCGGGACAGGGTCGGTCACCTTC. Residues: CASTGTGSVTF. The J gene is TRBJ1-2, the V gene TRBV6-5, with TRBD1 identical over 9 bases. The CDR3 totals 11 residues. V dropped 7 bases and J dropped 13; count of bases not matched to a gene: 7. Germline CDR1 and CDR2: MNHEY and SVGAGI.

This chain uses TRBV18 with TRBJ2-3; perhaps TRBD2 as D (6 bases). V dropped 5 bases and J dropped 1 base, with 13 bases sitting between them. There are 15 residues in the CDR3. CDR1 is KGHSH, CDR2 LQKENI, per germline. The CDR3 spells CASSTQTGGTDTQYF. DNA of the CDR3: TGTGCCAGCTCAACTCAAACGGGGGGCACAGATACGCAGTATTTT.

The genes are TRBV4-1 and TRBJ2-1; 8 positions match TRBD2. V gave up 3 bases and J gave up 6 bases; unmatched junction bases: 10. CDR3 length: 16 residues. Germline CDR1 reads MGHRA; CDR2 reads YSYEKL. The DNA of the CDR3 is TGCGCCAGCAGCCAGCTACCGGGGGGGAAGTTCAATGAGCAGTTCTTC. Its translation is CASSQLPGGKFNEQFF.

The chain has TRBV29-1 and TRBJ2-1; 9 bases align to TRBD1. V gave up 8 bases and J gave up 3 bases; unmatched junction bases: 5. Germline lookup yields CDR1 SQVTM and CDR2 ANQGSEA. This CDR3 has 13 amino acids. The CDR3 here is CSFPGQGYNEQFF. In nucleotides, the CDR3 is TGCAGCTTTCCGGGACAGGGCTACAATGAGCAGTTCTTC.